This TCR beta chain is from a study of blood T cell repertoires in COVID-19. Study-level information: Material from acute and convalescent COVID-19 was sourced from the United States, Italy and Spain. Sources were T cells, B-cell-depleted T cells, or PBMCs; the material itself was cDNA or gDNA.

As processed by the authors: Amplification with reference gene primers provided the estimates of nucleated cell counts. Sequenced by immunoSEQ multiplex PCR; TCRdb stores in-frame clones only, minus some. V and J calls and clone size are those listed in that table; D and trimming were worked out from the DNA. The sample records 13,000 or so clones, around 90% being singletons. Germline values: CDR1 ENHRY, CDR2 SYGVKD. This CDR3 has 13 residues. The V end was cut by 6 bases, the J end by 3 bases, with 9 bases between. The sequencing input was peripheral blood. The receptor was derived from a human donor in a cohort sampled during active COVID-19. The chain is built from TRBV10-3 and TRBJ2-1; D perhaps matches TRBD2 (6 bases). The CDR3 coding sequence is TGTGCCATCAGCCCTAGCGACTACAATGAGCAGTTCTTC. It translates to CAISPSDYNEQFF.